The source of this T cell receptor (beta chain) is a study of shared clonotypes between healthy human individuals. Repertoires were generated with immunoSEQ multiplex PCR, while TCRdb's copy carries only in-frame clones and drops some. The sample includes under 1,900,000 clones, about 98.5% seen only once; the top ten take approximately 0.4%. As concerns this clone: Other DNA sequences in the same sample also yield this CDR3.

V was clipped by 1 base and J by 7 bases, with 7 bases between them. Germline assignment: CDR1 SEHNR and CDR2 FQNEAQ (reference sequence). There are 12 residues in the CDR3. The sequence derives from a young man in good health. The genes are TRBV7-9 and TRBJ1-2; D is uncertain. The sequencing input was naive CD4+ T cells sorted from blood. The subset denotes: CD45RA+ positively selected. CDR3 DNA: TGTGCCAGCAGCTTAGGACTGGCTGGCTACACCTTC. Its translation is CASSLGLAGYTF.